This T cell receptor beta chain is drawn from a study of blood T cell repertoires in COVID-19. Study-level information: Acute-phase and convalescent COVID-19 samples originated in the United States, Italy and Spain. T cells, B-cell-depleted T cells, or PBMCs supplied cDNA or gDNA.

CDR1 is SGHAT and CDR2 is FQDESV in the germline V gene (reference sequence). The CDR3 runs to 16 residues. J gave up 6 bases and V 1 base, and 7 bases lay outside the gene matches. Study processing details: Quantification of nucleated cells was approximated via reference gene primer amplification. Using immunoSEQ multiplex PCR, the repertoire was profiled, and TCRdb retains in-frame clones only, with some absent. Clone size and the V and J calls come from that table; the DNA yielded D and trimming. The data show 150,000 to 200,000 clones, with about 87% seen just once and 3.5% to 4.5% held by the top ten.

The specimen sequenced was peripheral blood. This clonotype was sampled from a woman aged 30 to 39 with acute or convalescent COVID-19. This sequence joins TRBV11-1 and TRBJ2-1; 9 bases fit TRBD1. The CDR3: CASSLGGDREFNEQFF. The CDR3 bases are TGTGCCAGCAGCTTAGGCGGGGACAGGGAGTTCAATGAGCAGTTCTTC.